This T cell receptor (beta chain) was sequenced in a study of cytomegalovirus exposure and HLA in healthy donors. Trimming cost V 2 bases and J 8 bases, with 7 bases left between them. The germline V gene encodes CDR1 SGDLS and CDR2 YYNGEE. The CDR3 runs to 12 residues. PCR was performed using 60 Vbeta and 13 Jbeta primers. Assay: immunoSEQ multiplex PCR; the TCRdb copy retains only in-frame clones and omits some. The data contain just under 95,000 clones, under 85% of them singletons. Sequencing was done on a sample of PBMCs. The receptor's source is a man aged 45-60 years in good health and CMV-seropositive. V is TRBV9 and J is TRBJ1-4; D gene ambiguous. DNA of the CDR3: TGTGCCAGCAGCGTCTCGGGGGAAAAACTGTTTTTT. Translation: CASSVSGEKLFF.